Given below is one T cell receptor (beta chain) in context. The record originates from a study of blood T cell repertoires in COVID-19. Study in general: Some COVID-19 samples were acute and others convalescent; all came from the United States, Italy and Spain. The analysed material was cDNA or gDNA that came from T cells, B-cell-depleted T cells, or PBMCs.

V was shortened by 0 bases and J by 4 bases, with 16 bases between the two germline ends. Germline CDR1 and CDR2: SGHRS and YFSETQ. The CDR3 sequence is 16 residues long. Per the authors' pipeline: How many nucleated cells were present was estimated from reference gene primer amplification. The method was immunoSEQ multiplex PCR; TCRdb's version includes in-frame clones alone and lacks a portion of them. V, J and clone size derive from that table, while D and trimming were established from the DNA sequence. The repertoire holds 87,000 or so clones, over 70% seen once, with over 8.5% in the top ten. The source of this sequence is a man at least 80 years old with acute or convalescent COVID-19. Source material: peripheral blood. The rearrangement joins TRBV5-1 to TRBJ1-2, with D tentatively TRBD1 (5 bases). In DNA form, the CDR3 reads TGCGCCAGCAGCTTGGGCCCGGCCGGGGGGGTCTATGGCTACACCTTC. Amino acid sequence: CASSLGPAGGVYGYTF.